Below, 18 T cell receptor beta chains from the same sample are listed, as sequenced in a study of cytomegalovirus exposure and HLA in healthy donors. The primer mix had 60 Vbeta and 13 Jbeta primers. The table came from immunoSEQ multiplex PCR; TCRdb's copy has only in-frame clones and leaves some out. The data contain around 130,000 clones, around 72% of them singletons. Sequencing was done on a sample of PBMCs. These TCRs come from a woman aged 40 to 50 in good health and CMV-seronegative.

The chain joins TRBV18 to TRBJ1-3, with 9 bases matching TRBD1. The germline CDR1 and CDR2 sequences are KGHSH and LQKENI. The CDR3 sequence is 16 residues long. V trimming: 2 bases; J trimming: 0 bases; junction bases outside the gene matches: 2. Here the CDR3 reads CASSPGTGPSGNTIYF. The CDR3 DNA reads as TGTGCCAGCTCACCAGGGACAGGGCCCTCTGGAAACACCATATATTTT.

The genes are TRBV19 and TRBJ2-5; 7 bases are shared with TRBD1. CDR3 length: 13 residues. V lost 6 bases to trimming and J lost 2 bases; unmatched junction nucleotides: 3. Germline values: CDR1 LNHDA, CDR2 SQIVND (reference sequence). CDR3 nucleotides: TGTGCCAGTAGATTGACAGGGCAAGAGACCCAGTACTTC. Protein sequence: CASRLTGQETQYF.

The gene calls are TRBV28 and TRBJ1-6, with D possibly TRBD1 on 6 matching bases. Germline loops: CDR1 MDHEN, CDR2 SYDVKM. Trimming took 3 bases from V and 7 from J, leaving 10 bases between them. The CDR3 contains 14 residues. CDR3 sequence: CASSLTGVNSPLHF. The CDR3 bases are TGTGCCAGCAGTTTGACAGGCGTAAATTCACCCCTCCACTTT.

The chain uses TRBV21-1 and TRBJ2-1; the D call in the table, TRBD2, was not verified against the DNA. TRBV21-1 is a pseudogene. The CDR3 is 16 residues long. CDR3 sequence reads: CASSKNRRACNLEQFF. The CDR3 DNA reads TGTGCCAGCAGCAAAAACAGGAGGGCATGTAATCTTGAGCAGTTCTTC.

The rearrangement uses TRBV28 and TRBJ1-2; D is undetermined. Germline CDR1 is MDHEN and CDR2 is SYDVKM. The CDR3 has 11 amino acids. The V end was cut by 6 bases, the J end by 4 bases, with 6 bases between. In DNA form, the CDR3 reads TGTGCCAGCAGACTTAGCTATGGCTACACCTTC. This sequence encodes CASRLSYGYTF.

The gene calls are TRBV28 and TRBJ2-7, with 8 bases lining up with TRBD1. Losses at the gene ends were 1 base for V and 6 bases for J; bases not matched to a gene: 5. The CDR3 covers 14 residues. Germline-derived CDR1 and CDR2 are MDHEN and SYDVKM. CDR3 protein: CASSLYQGAGEQYF. DNA for the CDR3: TGTGCCAGCAGTTTATATCAGGGGGCTGGCGAGCAGTACTTC.

V is TRBV6-4 and J is TRBJ2-2; tentatively, D is TRBD1 (6 bases). Trimming stripped 2 bases from V and 4 bases from J, with 8 bases between. The CDR3 runs to 14 residues. Germline loops: CDR1 MRHNA, CDR2 SNTAGT. The CDR3, as DNA: TGTGCCAGCAGTGACGGCAGGGGCACCGGGGAGCTGTTTTTT. Encoded protein: CASSDGRGTGELFF.

CDR3: CASSPRGIPSGNTIYF. The CDR3 DNA reads as TGTGCCAGCTCACCACGGGGCATCCCCTCTGGAAACACCATATATTTT. V is TRBV18 and J is TRBJ1-3; maybe TRBD1 (5 bases). The V end lost 1 base, the J end lost 0 bases, and 10 bases lay between the germline ends. Germline V gene lookup returns CDR1 KGHSH and CDR2 LQKENI. The CDR3 spans 16 residues.

The rearrangement links TRBV5-1 to TRBJ1-5, with D perhaps matching TRBD1 (6 bases). Looked up from germline, CDR1 is SGHRS and CDR2 is YFSETQ. V lost 8 bases and J 5 bases, leaving 20 bases between the germline ends. The CDR3 spans 15 residues. In nucleotides, the CDR3 is TGCGCCAGGGATACAACAGGGAAGGGCTATCAGCCCCAGCATTTT. Translating it yields CARDTTGKGYQPQHF. The full variable domain, completed using reference TRBV5-1 and TRBJ1-5, is KAGVTQTPRYLIKTRGQQVTLSCSPISGHRSVSWYQQTPGQGLQFLFEYFSETQRNKGNFPGRFSGRQFSNSRSEMNVSTLELGDSALYLCARDTTGKGYQPQHFGDGTRLSIL.

This clone has just one count. The chain carries TRBV5-1 and TRBJ1-1; D unclear. V gave up 2 bases and J gave up 5 bases, with 22 bases separating them. Looked up from germline, CDR1 is SGHRS and CDR2 is YFSETQ. CDR3 length: 17 amino acids. DNA for the CDR3: TGCGCCAGCAGCTTAACCATTACGGGAGGGCTTGGGACTGAAGCTTTCTTT. This codes for CASSLTITGGLGTEAFF.

This chain connects TRBV19 to TRBJ2-7, with TRBD1 matching 7 bases. The CDR3 has 12 residues. From germline, CDR1 is LNHDA and CDR2 SQIVND (reference sequence). The V segment lost 5 bases and the J segment 6 bases; nucleotides outside the gene matches: 4. DNA for the CDR3: TGTGCCAGTAGTTACAGGGGCGGCGAGCAGTACTTC. This sequence encodes CASSYRGGEQYF.

This clone was observed once. J is TRBJ2-7 and V is TRBV29-1; D remains unclear. V lost 6 bases, J lost 9 bases, and 24 bases lay in between. This CDR3 comprises 14 residues. The germline V gene encodes CDR1 SQVTM and CDR2 ANQGSEA. CDR3 loop: CSVSETTIRLGQYF. CDR3 in DNA: TGCAGCGTGTCGGAAACTACGATCCGCCTGGGGCAGTACTTC.

The chain uses TRBV9 and TRBJ2-1; TRBD2 aligns across 13 bases. The CDR3 loop spans 17 amino acids. V gave up 0 bases and J gave up 0 bases; unmatched junction bases: 0. Germline CDR1 and CDR2: SGDLS and YYNGEE. The CDR3 is CASSVGLAGGSYNEQFF. In nucleotides, the CDR3 is TGTGCCAGCAGCGTAGGACTAGCGGGAGGCTCCTACAATGAGCAGTTCTTC.

This chain links TRBV11-2 with TRBJ2-1; the D gene is possibly TRBD1 (5 bases). V lost 4 bases and J 13 bases, leaving 11 bases between the germline ends. CDR3 length: 11 amino acids. The germline CDR1 and CDR2 sequences are SGHAT and FQNNGV. The CDR3 nucleotides read TGTGCCAGCAGCTCCCCGACAGTTCAGTTCTTC. It is translated as CASSSPTVQFF.

The chain carries TRBV27 and TRBJ1-4, with a possible D match to TRBD1 (5 bases). V gave up 3 bases and J gave up 3 bases, with 8 bases separating them. The CDR3 length is 14 residues. Germline V CDR1 and CDR2: MNHEY, SMNVEV (reference sequence). Written as DNA, the CDR3 is TGTGCCAGCAGTTTGGGGCCGTCTAATGAAAAACTGTTTTTT. Translation gives CASSLGPSNEKLFF.

Note on this clone: At one boundary the junction diverges from the germline segment, which might be a read error. The chain combines TRBV7-6 with TRBJ2-2; 9 bases line up with TRBD2. Looked up from germline, CDR1 is SGHVS and CDR2 is FNYEAQ. This CDR3 has 14 residues. In nucleotides, the CDR3 is TGTGCCAGCAGCATAGCGGGAGTCACCGGGGAGCTGTTTTTT. This encodes CASSIAGVTGELFF.

This clone came up a few times. V usage is TRBV19 and J usage is TRBJ2-7, with D maybe TRBD1 (6 bases). The germline V gene has CDR1 LNHDA and CDR2 SQIVND (reference sequence). The CDR3 runs 12 residues. V was trimmed by 4 bases and J by 5 bases, leaving 9 bases between them. The CDR3 nucleotides are TGTGCCAGTAGTAGTTACAGGGACGAGCAGTACTTC. Its protein is CASSSYRDEQYF.

The chain carries TRBV2 and TRBJ2-1; 9 positions agree with TRBD1. In germline, CDR1 is SNHLY, CDR2 FYNNEI. The V segment lost 4 bases and the J segment 2 bases; nucleotides outside the gene matches: 3. The CDR3 spans 15 residues. CDR3 region: CASSGRDRAYNEQFF. The DNA of the CDR3 is TGTGCCAGCAGTGGAAGGGACAGGGCCTACAATGAGCAGTTCTTC.